This T cell receptor beta chain was retrieved from a study of control samples from healthy donors and cancer patients. This CDR3 region has 14 residues. V lost 4 bases, J lost 10 bases, and 14 bases lay in between. Germline CDR1 is MNHEY and CDR2 is SMNVEV (reference sequence). TCRdb keeps only in-frame clones here, not all; method: immunoSEQ multiplex PCR. Of 90,000 to 150,000 clones in the sample, roughly nine tenths are singletons; the top ten hold around 7.6%. This clone appeared a few times. The J gene is TRBJ1-6, the V gene TRBV27, with D tentatively TRBD1 (5 bases). The TCR sequence derives from a woman aged 18-29 years in good health. Input material: blood. CDR3 DNA: TGTGCCAGCAGTTCCGAGGGGTTCAGATCACCCCTCCACTTT. This sequence encodes CASSSEGFRSPLHF.